Sequencing of this TCR beta chain was carried out in a study of siplizumab effects on memory and regulatory T cells. Regarding the study as a whole: The majority of clones, roughly 75-95% of proliferating CD4+ or CD8+ clones, lacked an assignable naive or memory phenotype. Whether proliferating Tregs in siplizumab cultures suppress was not functionally confirmed. To unstimulated subsets, only a minor fraction of alloreactive clones could be mapped. Alloreactive sequences traceable to unstimulated CD4+ memory cells were significantly reduced by siplizumab.

TCRdb keeps only in-frame clones here, not all; method: immunoSEQ multiplex PCR. Among about 120,000 clones, around 93% were seen once, and the ten largest hold roughly 0.16%. With respect to this clone: What it recognizes is unknown.

CDR3 length: 17 residues. The ends lost 3 bases at V and 5 bases at J; junction bases unmatched: 12. Germline V gene data show CDR1 as MGHDK and CDR2 as SYGVNS. This chain uses TRBV25-1 with TRBJ2-5; 10 positions match TRBD2. The TCR originated in a human donor in good health. Sample: non-Treg CD4+ T cells sorted from blood. The CDR3 region is CASSEAAGGRFLETQYF. CDR3 in DNA: TGTGCCAGCAGTGAGGCAGCGGGGGGGCGTTTTCTTGAGACCCAGTACTTC.